These 19 T cell receptor beta chains originate from one sample sequenced in a study of T cell responses to AZD1222 COVID-19 vaccine. Sequencing was performed with immunoSEQ multiplex PCR; in TCRdb, only in-frame clones are kept and a portion is missing. Its table lists about 140,000 clones. Sequenced sample: peripheral blood. Receptors originate from an adult in good health.

The genes are TRBV2 and TRBJ2-1; D might be TRBD2 (6 bases). Trimming took 7 bases from V and 0 from J, leaving 13 bases between them. This CDR3 has 15 residues. Germline loops: CDR1 SNHLY, CDR2 FYNNEI. In DNA form, the CDR3 reads TGTGCCAGCACCCCTTTCGGGAGCTCCTACAATGAGCAGTTCTTC. Protein sequence: CASTPFGSSYNEQFF.

The chain has TRBV12-3 or TRBV12-4 and TRBJ2-7; TRBD1 might be the D (6 bases). Trimming shortened V by 8 bases and J by 3 bases, and 8 bases separated the two germline ends. The CDR3 has 11 residues. The CDR3 DNA is TGTGCCAGCGGACAGAGCTACGAGCAGTACTTC. This translates into CASGQSYEQYF.

The chain carries TRBV11-3 and TRBJ2-1; 8 positions agree with TRBD2. The CDR3 spans 15 residues. J lost 5 bases, V lost 5 bases, and 8 bases had no gene match. CDR1 and CDR2 from the germline V gene are SGHNT and YENEEA. CDR3 sequence (DNA): TGTGCCAGCAGCCGCCTCCGGGGGGGCAACAATGAGCAGTTCTTC. Translating it yields CASSRLRGGNNEQFF.

The V and J genes are TRBV5-1 and TRBJ2-1; TRBD1 aligns across 7 bases. The ends lost 4 bases at V and 5 bases at J; junction bases unmatched: 3. The CDR3 length is 13 residues. Germline CDR1 is SGHRS and CDR2 is YFSETQ. The CDR3 loop reads CASSPQGNNEQFF. The CDR3 nucleotides are TGCGCCAGCAGCCCACAGGGGAACAATGAGCAGTTCTTC.

The J gene is TRBJ1-2, the V gene TRBV13; TRBD1 matches 12 bases. The CDR3 runs to 14 residues. V gave up 5 bases and J gave up 7 bases; unmatched junction bases: 5. The germline V gene encodes CDR1 PRHDT and CDR2 FYEKMQ (reference sequence). This CDR3 is CASSTGTGGRGYTF. DNA of the CDR3: TGTGCCAGCAGCACCGGGACAGGGGGCCGTGGCTACACCTTC.

The V gene is TRBV29-1, the J gene TRBJ1-1, with TRBD1 matching 9 bases. V trimming: 6 bases; J trimming: 1 base; junction bases outside the gene matches: 0. Germline values: CDR1 SQVTM, CDR2 ANQGSEA. The CDR3 is made up of 12 amino acids. The CDR3 sequence is CSVDRGNTEAFF. The DNA for the CDR3 is TGCAGCGTGGACAGGGGGAACACTGAAGCTTTCTTT.

The genes are TRBV7-8 and TRBJ1-1; D is uncertain. Germline CDR1 is SGHVS and CDR2 is FQNEAQ. The CDR3 sequence is 13 residues long. Trimming took off 1 base at V and 4 bases at J, with 7 bases between the two ends. The CDR3 sequence is CASSLGEGTEAFF. The CDR3 DNA sequence: TGTGCCAGCAGCTTAGGCGAGGGCACTGAAGCTTTCTTT.

This chain joins TRBV7-2 and TRBJ2-3, with TRBD2 matching 11 bases. Germline-derived CDR1 and CDR2 are SGHTA and FQGNSA. J was trimmed by 6 bases and V by 5 bases; bases with no gene match: 7. The CDR3 spans 15 residues. In DNA form, the CDR3 reads TGTGCCAGCAGCCTAGGGACTAGCGGATTTGATACGCAGTATTTT. Translating gives CASSLGTSGFDTQYF. The full variable domain, its missing parts supplied by reference TRBV7-2 and TRBJ2-3, is GAGVSQSPSNKVTEKGKDVELRCDPISGHTALYWYRQSLGQGLEFLIYFQGNSAPDKSGLPSDRFSAERTGGSVSTLTIQRTQQEDSAVYLCASSLGTSGFDTQYFGPGTRLTVL.

The CDR3 coding sequence is TGTGCCAGTGCCGGGACAGGCGGGGAGACCCAGTACTTC. Translating it yields CASAGTGGETQYF. The rearrangement uses TRBV19 and TRBJ2-5; 8 bases align to TRBD1. With 8 bases clipped from V and 5 bases from J, the junction kept 7 bases outside the gene matches. Germline CDR1 reads LNHDA; CDR2 reads SQIVND (reference sequence). The CDR3 is 13 amino acids.

J is TRBJ2-1 and V is TRBV28, with D perhaps matching TRBD2 (5 bases). The CDR3 has 14 amino acids. V was pared by 3 bases and J by 1 base, with 7 bases between. In germline, CDR1 is MDHEN, CDR2 SYDVKM. The CDR3 nucleotides read TGTGCCAGCAGTTTCAGGAGGTCCTACAATGAGCAGTTCTTC. Translation gives CASSFRRSYNEQFF. The whole variable domain, remainder taken from reference TRBV28 and TRBJ2-1, is DVKVTQSSRYLVKRTGEKVFLECVQDMDHENMFWYRQDPGLGLRLIYFSYDVKMKEKGDIPEGYSVSREKKERFSLILESASTNQTSMYLCASSFRRSYNEQFFGPGTRLTVL.

The J gene is TRBJ2-2, the V gene TRBV5-6, with D tentatively TRBD1 (7 bases). Germline CDR1 reads SGHDT; CDR2 reads YYEEEE. This CDR3 contains 13 residues. The CDR3 spells CATQGGDTGELFF. CDR3 nucleotide sequence: TGTGCGACCCAGGGGGGCGACACCGGGGAGCTGTTTTTT.

The rearrangement joins TRBV5-4 to TRBJ2-5; possibly TRBD2 for D (5 bases). Germline lookup yields CDR1 SGHNT and CDR2 YYREEE (reference sequence). V lost 1 base to trimming and J lost 3 bases, with 7 bases between them. This CDR3 has 13 residues. The CDR3 is CASSLNSEETQYF. As DNA, the CDR3 is TGTGCCAGCAGCTTGAATAGCGAAGAGACCCAGTACTTC.

This rearrangement joins TRBV3-1 (or the pseudogene TRBV3-2) to TRBJ1-5; D gene ambiguous. The germline V and J ends were trimmed by 3 bases and 1 base, with 13 bases remaining between them. The CDR3 extends over 16 amino acids. Germline-derived CDR1 and CDR2 are LGHDT and YNNKEL (reference sequence). The CDR3 sequence: CASSQGVGFSNQPQHF. The CDR3 DNA sequence: TGTGCCAGCAGCCAGGGCGTGGGTTTCAGCAATCAGCCCCAGCATTTT.

The J gene is TRBJ2-3, the V gene TRBV2; D is possibly TRBD2 (7 bases). The CDR3 loop spans 18 amino acids. The V gene's germline CDR1 is SNHLY and CDR2 FYNNEI. Trimming pared 0 bases from V and 0 bases from J, leaving 16 bases between. CDR3 in DNA: TGTGCCAGCAGTGAAGCCTCCCTTCGGGGGGCCAGCACAGATACGCAGTATTTT. It codes for CASSEASLRGASTDTQYF.

The chain joins TRBV5-5 to TRBJ2-3; TRBD1 is a possible D gene (7 bases). This CDR3 comprises 12 residues. The V gene lost 4 bases and the J gene lost 6 bases, with 9 bases spanning the gap. Germline V CDR1 and CDR2: SGHKS, YYEKEE (reference sequence). This CDR3 reads CASSQGGDTQYF. DNA of the CDR3: TGTGCCAGCAGCCAGGGGGGCGATACGCAGTATTTT.

The genes are TRBV20-1 and TRBJ2-5; D uncertain. The germline V gene has CDR1 DFQATT and CDR2 SNEGSKA (reference sequence). V was shortened by 3 bases and J by 2 bases, with 13 bases between the two germline ends. The CDR3 sequence is 14 residues long. CDR3 protein: CSASSPPLQETQYF. Written as DNA, the CDR3 is TGCAGTGCTAGTTCCCCCCCCCTGCAAGAGACCCAGTACTTC.

This chain connects TRBV7-9 to TRBJ1-5, with D uncertain. CDR3 length equals 14 residues. Germline-derived CDR1 and CDR2 are SEHNR and FQNEAQ (reference sequence). V lost 5 bases, J lost 1 base, and 9 bases lay in between. The CDR3 is CASSLLGSNQPQHF. DNA of the CDR3: TGTGCCAGCAGCCTACTTGGGAGCAATCAGCCCCAGCATTTT. Using reference TRBV7-9 and TRBJ1-5 for the parts outside the CDR3, the full variable domain is DTGVSQNPRHKITKRGQNVTFRCDPISEHNRLYWYRQTLGQGPEFLTYFQNEAQLEKSRLLSDRFSAERPKGSFSTLEIQRTEQGDSAMYLCASSLLGSNQPQHFGDGTRLSIL.

The CDR3 region is CASSLARGPGTEAFF. As DNA, the CDR3 is TGCGCCAGCAGCCTTGCCAGGGGGCCGGGGACTGAAGCTTTCTTT. V gene TRBV5-1 combines with J gene TRBJ1-1; 8 bases align to TRBD1. The CDR3 runs 15 residues. From germline, CDR1 is SGHRS and CDR2 YFSETQ. Germline trimming cut 4 bases from V and 5 bases from J; bases unmatched to any gene: 10.

This chain links TRBV28 with TRBJ1-1; TRBD1 matches 11 bases. J was trimmed by 4 bases and V by 7 bases; bases with no gene match: 5. This CDR3 comprises 14 residues. The germline gives CDR1 MDHEN, CDR2 SYDVKM. In nucleotides, the CDR3 is TGTGCCAGCACCCGGGACAGGGGGAGCACTGAAGCTTTCTTT. Amino acid sequence: CASTRDRGSTEAFF.